This T cell receptor beta chain was found in a study of blood T cells in healthy people across ages. Study outcomes and limitations: Fewer expanded clones and more diversity marked long-lived versus aged donors.

Regarding this clonotype: Its cognate antigen is unknown.

Then a second PCR, running roughly 7 to 12 cycles, was carried out with a sample-barcoded 5' primer and a J-beta primer mix. Using its own MiXCR run on the 5' RACE reads, TCRdb lists one record per CDR3 protein. The data show approximately 760,000 distinct CDR3 sequences, 20% to 25% seen once. The CDR3 runs to 15 residues. Per germline, CDR1 SGHRS and CDR2 YFSETQ. V lost 0 bases, J lost 0 bases, and 7 bases lay in between. These data also formed part of another study, on T cells of mothers and their children. Per that paper: An overlap that was slightly higher, though non-significant, was seen in related mother-child pairs versus unrelated pairs.

The chain employs TRBV5-1 and TRBJ1-5; TRBD1 is a possible D gene (5 bases). Sequences were obtained from blood. This clonotype originated in a boy younger than 18 in good health. The chain's CDR3 is CASSLDGGSNQPQHF. The CDR3, as DNA: TGCGCCAGCAGCTTGGATGGGGGTAGCAATCAGCCCCAGCATTTT.